The clone carrying this T cell receptor (beta chain) was recorded a few times. Its antigen is as yet unknown. The data stem from a study of T cells after yellow fever vaccination. Study-level points and caveats: The secondary response was weaker but peaked faster, day 5 versus 15. Abundant bulk-population clonotypes could contaminate the FACS-sorted repertoires.

Using its own MiXCR run on the 5' RACE reads, TCRdb lists one record per CDR3 protein. Among 150,000 to 200,000 distinct CDR3 sequences, more than 9.5% were seen once, and the ten largest hold 35% to 40%. The input for sequencing was CD8+ T cells sorted from PBMCs, taken 15 days after the yellow fever booster vaccination. This TCR was recovered from a man aged 18 to 29 who received the YFV17D yellow fever vaccine.

The DNA for the CDR3 is TGTGCCACCAGCAGAGATTGGAGGGGCAGCTACAATCAGCCCCAGCATTTT. This encodes CATSRDWRGSYNQPQHF. The chain links TRBV15 to TRBJ1-5, with D maybe TRBD1 (5 bases). The germline V gene encodes CDR1 LNHNV and CDR2 YYDKDF (reference sequence). The CDR3 is 17 amino acids. With 0 bases removed from V and 3 bases from J, the gap between germline ends came to 15 bases.